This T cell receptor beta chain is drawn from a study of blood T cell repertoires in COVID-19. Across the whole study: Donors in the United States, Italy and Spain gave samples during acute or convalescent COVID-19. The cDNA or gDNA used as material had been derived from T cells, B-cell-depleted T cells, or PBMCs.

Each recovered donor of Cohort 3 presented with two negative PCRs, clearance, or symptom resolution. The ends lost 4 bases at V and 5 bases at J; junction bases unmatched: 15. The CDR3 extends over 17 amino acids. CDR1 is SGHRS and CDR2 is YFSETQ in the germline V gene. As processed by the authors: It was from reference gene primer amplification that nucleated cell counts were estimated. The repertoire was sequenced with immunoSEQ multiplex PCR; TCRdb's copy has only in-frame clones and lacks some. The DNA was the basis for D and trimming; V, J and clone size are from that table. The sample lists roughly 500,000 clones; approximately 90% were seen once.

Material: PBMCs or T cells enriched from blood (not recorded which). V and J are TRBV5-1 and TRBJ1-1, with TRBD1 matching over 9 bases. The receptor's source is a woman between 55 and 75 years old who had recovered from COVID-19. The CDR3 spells CASSEFTMRQGGTEAFF. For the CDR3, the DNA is TGCGCCAGCAGCGAGTTCACCATGCGACAGGGGGGGACTGAAGCTTTCTTT.